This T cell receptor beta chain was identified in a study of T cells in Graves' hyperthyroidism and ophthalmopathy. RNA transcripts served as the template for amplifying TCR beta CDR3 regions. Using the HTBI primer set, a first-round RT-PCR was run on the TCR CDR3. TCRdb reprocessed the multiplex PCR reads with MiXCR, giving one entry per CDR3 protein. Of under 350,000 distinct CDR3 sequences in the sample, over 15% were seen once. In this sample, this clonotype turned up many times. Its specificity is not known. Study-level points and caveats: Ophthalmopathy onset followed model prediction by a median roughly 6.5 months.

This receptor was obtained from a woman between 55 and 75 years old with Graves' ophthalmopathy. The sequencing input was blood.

Here the CDR3 reads CASSQGVMSGYTF. The CDR3 DNA reads TGTGCCAGCAGCCAAGGGGTAATGTCTGGCTACACCTTC. V and J are TRBV3-1 and TRBJ1-2; D unresolved. The CDR3 totals 13 residues. Trimming pared 1 base from V and 7 bases from J, leaving 10 bases between. Germline values: CDR1 LGHDT, CDR2 YNNKEL (reference sequence).